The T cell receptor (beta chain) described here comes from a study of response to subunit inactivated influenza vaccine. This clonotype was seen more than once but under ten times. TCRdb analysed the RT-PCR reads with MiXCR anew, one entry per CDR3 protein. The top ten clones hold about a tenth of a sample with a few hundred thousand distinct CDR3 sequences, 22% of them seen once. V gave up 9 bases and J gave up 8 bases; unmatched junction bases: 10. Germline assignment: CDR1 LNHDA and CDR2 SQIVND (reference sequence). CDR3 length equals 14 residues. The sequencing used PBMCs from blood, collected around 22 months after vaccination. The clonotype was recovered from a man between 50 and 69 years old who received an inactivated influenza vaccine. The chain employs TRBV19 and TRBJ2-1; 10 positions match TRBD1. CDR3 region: CASKTGQGHYEQFF. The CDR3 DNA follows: TGTGCCAGCAAGACGGGACAGGGGCATTATGAGCAGTTCTTC. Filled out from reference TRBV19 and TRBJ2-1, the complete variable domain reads DGGITQSPKYLFRKEGQNVTLSCEQNLNHDAMYWYRQDPGQGLRLIYYSQIVNDFQKGDIAEGYSVSREKKESFPLTVTSAQKNPTAFYLCASKTGQGHYEQFFGPGTRLTVL.